The 27 T cell receptor beta chains reported below all come from one sample, sequenced in a study of T cell responses to AZD1222 COVID-19 vaccine. Clones were sequenced by immunoSEQ multiplex PCR, and TCRdb holds only the in-frame ones, with some missing. This sample yields 110,000 to 150,000 clones, of which under 95% are seen a single time; 1.5% to 2% belongs to the top ten. Sequencing was performed on peripheral blood, taken on day 0 of AZD1222 vaccination. Every receptor here comes from an adult in good health.

The chain combines TRBV28 with TRBJ1-2; D unresolved. CDR1 is MDHEN and CDR2 is SYDVKM in the germline V gene. This CDR3 has 14 residues. V was cut by 4 bases and J by 8 bases, with 17 bases left in between. The CDR3 is CASSSNGPLGGYTF. CDR3 bases: TGTGCCAGCAGTTCCAACGGCCCTCTCGGGGGCTACACCTTC.

This clone was observed a single time. The chain uses TRBV28 and TRBJ2-7, with unresolved D. The CDR3 consists of 12 residues. Germline loops: CDR1 MDHEN, CDR2 SYDVKM. Trimming pared 5 bases from V and 4 bases from J, leaving 9 bases between. The CDR3 DNA reads as TGTGCCAGCAGTCCTCGGGTGTACGAGCAGTACTTC. It specifies CASSPRVYEQYF.

The genes are TRBV6-5 and TRBJ1-1; unclear D gene. The CDR3 has 14 amino acids. Germline CDR1 reads MNHEY; CDR2 reads SVGAGI. V shed 5 bases and J shed 1 base, with 11 bases lying between them. The CDR3: CASSTSRPNTEAFF. In DNA, the CDR3 is TGTGCCAGCAGTACGTCCAGGCCGAACACTGAAGCTTTCTTT.

This clone has a handful of counts. The chain combines TRBV24-1 with TRBJ2-1, with D maybe TRBD1 (5 bases). The CDR3 consists of 19 residues. The ends were cut back, 2 bases at V and 1 base at J, with 20 bases in the middle. Germline V gene lookup returns CDR1 KGHDR and CDR2 SFDVKD. CDR3 loop: CATSDSWQLGLPSYNEQFF. The CDR3 nucleotides are TGTGCCACCAGTGATTCCTGGCAGTTGGGGCTGCCGTCCTACAATGAGCAGTTCTTC.

V usage is TRBV2 and J usage is TRBJ1-3; the D is unclear. CDR1 and CDR2 from the germline V gene are SNHLY and FYNNEI. V was shortened by 1 base and J by 0 bases, with 13 bases between the two germline ends. The CDR3 is 17 residues long. The CDR3 region is CASSEGMGLNSGNTIYF. Written as DNA, the CDR3 is TGTGCCAGCAGTGAAGGGATGGGGTTAAACTCTGGAAACACCATATATTTT.

The rearrangement uses TRBV14 and TRBJ1-1; D is unclear. Germline V lookup: CDR1 SGHDN, CDR2 FVKESK. CDR3 length equals 14 residues. Between the trimmed V and J ends, which lost 0 bases and 0 bases, there was a span of 5 bases. The CDR3 DNA reads as TGTGCCAGCAGCCAAGAAGCCATGAACACTGAAGCTTTCTTT. This sequence encodes CASSQEAMNTEAFF.

This clone was found a few times. The rearrangement uses TRBV7-2 and TRBJ1-6; D gene uncertain. In germline, CDR1 is SGHTA, CDR2 FQGNSA. CDR3 size: 13 residues. V was clipped by 1 base and J by 7 bases, with 5 bases between them. The CDR3 DNA reads TGTGCCAGCAGCTTAGAACAGAATTCACCCCTCCACTTT. It is translated as CASSLEQNSPLHF.

The rearrangement joins TRBV5-1 to TRBJ2-5; 7 nucleotides align to TRBD1. Germline CDR1 and CDR2: SGHRS and YFSETQ. The CDR3 spans 15 residues. The junction had 11 bases not matched to a gene; V was cut back by 4 bases and J by 5 bases. The CDR3 region is CASSGDDRVPETQYF. The DNA of the CDR3 is TGCGCCAGCAGCGGGGACGACAGGGTCCCGGAGACCCAGTACTTC.

In DNA form, the CDR3 reads TGTGCCAGCAGCCATCGTCAGGGTCTTCGGGTGAACACTGAAGCTTTCTTT. This gives the protein CASSHRQGLRVNTEAFF. This chain uses TRBV5-8 with TRBJ1-1, with a weak D call TRBD1 (5 bases). V shed 4 bases and J shed 0 bases, with 19 bases lying between them. Germline values: CDR1 SGHTS, CDR2 YDEGEE. The CDR3 loop spans 17 amino acids.

The chain recombines TRBV6-2 or TRBV6-3 with TRBJ2-7; D gene unclear. From germline, CDR1 is MNHEY and CDR2 SVGEGT. There are 11 residues in the CDR3. Trimming stripped 5 bases from V and 7 bases from J, with 9 bases between. The CDR3 DNA reads TGTGCCAGCAGTCTACTGGGGGAGCAGTACTTC. The encoded protein is CASSLLGEQYF.

The rearrangement uses TRBV10-3 and TRBJ1-2; D is unresolved. Germline CDR1 and CDR2: ENHRY and SYGVKD. Trimming left V 2 bases short and J 2 bases short, with 6 bases between. CDR3 length: 13 amino acids. The CDR3 DNA reads as TGTGCCATCAGTGAGAGGGAAAACTATGGCTACACCTTC. It yields the protein CAISERENYGYTF.

This chain connects TRBV11-2 to TRBJ1-5; D ambiguous. Trimming shortened V by 2 bases and J by 4 bases, and 12 bases separated the two germline ends. The CDR3 covers 15 residues. The V gene's germline CDR1 is SGHAT and CDR2 FQNNGV. Here the CDR3 reads CASSLPDRPNQPQHF. In nucleotides, the CDR3 is TGTGCCAGCAGCTTACCCGACCGCCCTAATCAGCCCCAGCATTTT. The whole variable domain, remainder taken from reference TRBV11-2 and TRBJ1-5, is EAGVAQSPRYKIIEKRQSVAFWCNPISGHATLYWYQQILGQGPKLLIQFQNNGVVDDSQLPKDRFSAERLKGVDSTLKIQPAKLEDSAVYLCASSLPDRPNQPQHFGDGTRLSIL.

The genes are TRBV23-1 and TRBJ1-2, with TRBD1 as a possible D gene (6 bases). TRBV23-1 is recorded as an ORF, its role being uncertain. The CDR3 spans 15 residues. Trimming pared 4 bases from V and 2 bases from J, leaving 14 bases between. The CDR3 DNA is TGCGCCAGCAGTCCAGGCGGGGGCGCGAACTATGGCTACACCTTC. Translated, it gives CASSPGGGANYGYTF.

This clone was detected only a few times. CDR3 DNA sequence: TGCAGTGCTGGGCGGGGTTCACCCCTCCACTTT. This encodes CSAGRGSPLHF. V is TRBV20-1 and J is TRBJ1-6, with D unresolved. V was pared by 5 bases and J by 9 bases, with 8 bases between. The CDR3 loop spans 11 amino acids. The germline V gene has CDR1 DFQATT and CDR2 SNEGSKA (reference sequence).

J is TRBJ2-1 and V is TRBV11-1, with D unresolved. The germline V and J ends were trimmed by 0 bases and 4 bases, with 19 bases remaining between them. The V gene's germline CDR1 is SGHAT and CDR2 FQDESV (reference sequence). The CDR3 is 18 amino acids. CDR3 coding DNA: TGTGCCAGCAGCTTAGCGTATCGGGCGTCACACCTTTACAATGAGCAGTTCTTC. Amino acids: CASSLAYRASHLYNEQFF.

The chain links TRBV14 to TRBJ1-1; D remains ambiguous. There are 14 residues in the CDR3. Trimming removed 2 bases from V and 1 base from J, with 8 bases in between. Per the germline V gene, CDR1 is SGHDN and CDR2 is FVKESK. CDR3 amino acids: CASSQSPGNTEAFF. DNA for the CDR3: TGTGCCAGCAGCCAAAGTCCGGGGAACACTGAAGCTTTCTTT.

The rearrangement links TRBV11-2 to TRBJ1-5; tentative D call: TRBD1 (6 bases). Per the germline V gene, CDR1 is SGHAT and CDR2 is FQNNGV. The CDR3 is 17 residues long. Trimming removed 1 base at V and 1 base at J, with 14 bases between. CDR3 bases: TGTGCCAGCAGCTTAGGGGTGGGGGGGCCGAGCAATCAGCCCCAGCATTTT. It encodes CASSLGVGGPSNQPQHF.

A single count supports this clone. The chain uses TRBV5-6 and TRBJ1-2, with D possibly being TRBD1 (5 bases). The CDR3 is made up of 16 amino acids. Between the trimmed V and J ends, which lost 0 bases and 8 bases, there was a span of 20 bases. Germline V gene data show CDR1 as SGHDT and CDR2 as YYEEEE. CDR3 in amino acids: CASSLAGFLGVRGYTF. CDR3 in DNA: TGTGCCAGCAGCTTGGCCGGATTTCTAGGGGTTAGGGGCTACACCTTC.

This clone was observed a few times. V usage is TRBV27 and J usage is TRBJ2-7; 7 bases are shared with TRBD1. This CDR3 contains 13 residues. CDR1 is MNHEY and CDR2 is SMNVEV in the germline V gene (reference sequence). Trimming took 4 bases from V and 3 from J; bases not matched to a gene: 3. The CDR3 coding sequence is TGTGCCAGCAGTTCGGGACAGCTCTACGAGCAGTACTTC. Translating gives CASSSGQLYEQYF.

This clone was seen a few times. The chain joins TRBV6-4 to TRBJ2-1; 11 bases are shared with TRBD2. The CDR3 covers 18 residues. J lost 0 bases, V lost 6 bases, and 10 bases had no gene match. The germline CDR1 and CDR2 sequences are MRHNA and SNTAGT. The DNA for the CDR3 is TGTGCCAGCAGAGTACTAGCGGGGGACATAAGCTCCTACAATGAGCAGTTCTTC. Protein: CASRVLAGDISSYNEQFF.

This clone is a singleton in its sample. The chain uses TRBV12-3 or TRBV12-4 and TRBJ2-4, with D maybe TRBD2 (6 bases). This CDR3 has 12 residues. The ends were cut back, 6 bases at V and 13 bases at J, with 16 bases in the middle. CDR3 DNA: TGTGCCAGCAGCCGAACCGGGACTCAACAGTACTTC. Its translation is CASSRTGTQQYF.

The chain employs TRBV7-6 and TRBJ1-5; 9 nucleotides match TRBD1. This CDR3 region has 15 residues. The J segment lost 5 bases and the V segment lost 1 base, leaving 3 bases of the junction unmatched. The germline V gene encodes CDR1 SGHVS and CDR2 FNYEAQ. The CDR3 here is CASSLETGGDQPQHF. The CDR3 coding sequence is TGTGCCAGCAGCTTAGAGACAGGGGGAGATCAGCCCCAGCATTTT.

The chain employs TRBV5-8 and TRBJ1-2; D may be TRBD1 (6 bases). The V gene's germline CDR1 is SGHTS and CDR2 YDEGEE. V was clipped by 5 bases and J by 1 base, with 12 bases between them. This CDR3 is 14 amino acids long. The CDR3 DNA reads as TGTGCCAGCAGGACGGACAGATATAACTATGGCTACACCTTC. It codes for CASRTDRYNYGYTF. The variable domain in full, with the rest retrieved from reference TRBV5-8 and TRBJ1-2, is EAGVTQSPTHLIKTRGQQATLRCSPISGHTSVYWYQQALGLGLQFLLWYDEGEERNRGNFPPRFSGRQFPNYSSELNVNALELEDSALYLCASRTDRYNYGYTFGSGTRLTVV.

The chain couples TRBV5-1 to TRBJ1-4; D call uncertain. Germline CDR1 and CDR2: SGHRS and YFSETQ. The CDR3 is made up of 14 amino acids. The V gene lost 4 bases and the J gene lost 2 bases, with 9 bases spanning the gap. DNA for the CDR3: TGCGCCAGCAGCAACCCGCCCACTAATGAAAAACTGTTTTTT. It is translated as CASSNPPTNEKLFF. Supplemented by reference TRBV5-1 and TRBJ1-4, the full variable domain reads KAGVTQTPRYLIKTRGQQVTLSCSPISGHRSVSWYQQTPGQGLQFLFEYFSETQRNKGNFPGRFSGRQFSNSRSEMNVSTLELGDSALYLCASSNPPTNEKLFFGSGTQLSVL.

The chain joins TRBV7-2 to TRBJ2-7, with a possible D match to TRBD2 (6 bases). Germline V gene sequence: CDR1 SGHTA, CDR2 FQGNSA. The CDR3 is 14 residues long. V gave up 2 bases and J gave up 2 bases, with 10 bases separating them. The CDR3: CASSLRREAYEQYF. Written as DNA, the CDR3 is TGTGCCAGCAGCTTACGCAGGGAGGCCTACGAGCAGTACTTC.

The chain joins TRBV12-5 to TRBJ2-5; TRBD1 might be the D (6 bases). The CDR3 has 15 amino acids. Germline assignment: CDR1 LGHNT and CDR2 FRNRAP. Trimming took off 6 bases at V and 5 bases at J, with 19 bases between the two ends. Here the CDR3 reads CASGPPLPQGETQYF. As DNA, the CDR3 is TGTGCTAGTGGCCCTCCCCTCCCACAGGGTGAGACCCAGTACTTC.

CDR3 sequence: CASSGQGRTGELFF. The CDR3 DNA reads as TGTGCCAGCAGCGGACAGGGGAGGACCGGGGAGCTGTTTTTT. The chain is built from TRBV6-5 and TRBJ2-2, with TRBD1 matching over 9 bases. Germline loops: CDR1 MNHEY, CDR2 SVGAGI. The CDR3 covers 14 residues. The ends lost 6 bases at V and 5 bases at J; junction bases unmatched: 4.